The rows below give T cell receptor beta chains drawn from one sample of a study of shared clonotypes between healthy human individuals. Assay used: immunoSEQ multiplex PCR; TCRdb lists only in-frame clones, some missing. The table lists about 1,900,000 clones, just under 95% of them singletons. The sample comprised naive CD8+ T cells sorted from blood. These receptors were obtained from a man in his late teens or twenties in good health. The CDR3 runs from the conserved cysteine through the conserved F or W. Each record gives: CDR3 protein, J gene, V gene, CDR3 length.

CDR3aa: CASSSNYYEQYF
j_gene: TRBJ2-7
v_gene: TRBV5-6
len: 12

CDR3aa: CASNDRGWTEAFF
j_gene: TRBJ1-1
v_gene: TRBV7-9
len: 13

CDR3aa: CASTSNTDTQYF
j_gene: TRBJ2-3
v_gene: TRBV9
len: 12

CDR3aa: CASSLELSSGSGETQYF
j_gene: TRBJ2-5
v_gene: TRBV7-6
len: 17

CDR3aa: CASSGPGGGAREETQYF
j_gene: TRBJ2-5
v_gene: TRBV6-1
len: 17

CDR3aa: CASSPGTSGGATDTQYF
j_gene: TRBJ2-3
v_gene: TRBV4-1
len: 17

CDR3aa: CAYRDRRDEQYF
j_gene: TRBJ2-7
v_gene: TRBV30
len: 12

CDR3aa: CASSFETGYEQYF
j_gene: TRBJ2-7
v_gene: TRBV5-1
len: 13

CDR3aa: CASRSHRDSPYNEQFF
j_gene: TRBJ2-1
v_gene: TRBV19
len: 16

CDR3aa: CASSFSPETGELFF
j_gene: TRBJ2-2
v_gene: TRBV7-6
len: 14

CDR3aa: CASSFLGQGPNYGYTF
j_gene: TRBJ1-2
v_gene: TRBV27
len: 16

CDR3aa: CASSQEGQQETQYF
j_gene: TRBJ2-5
v_gene: TRBV7-2
len: 14

CDR3aa: CATSRGTSGSYNEQFF
j_gene: TRBJ2-1
v_gene: TRBV15
len: 16

CDR3aa: CASTDGARADF
j_gene: TRBJ1-3
v_gene: TRBV28
len: 11

CDR3aa: CASSFDAGKQVEQYF
j_gene: TRBJ2-7
v_gene: TRBV5-1
len: 15

CDR3aa: CASSDHPPLTEDHQPQHF
j_gene: TRBJ1-5
v_gene: TRBV6-1
len: 18

CDR3aa: CASTWTSEAGELFF
j_gene: TRBJ2-2
v_gene: TRBV6-5
len: 14

CDR3aa: CASSMGTGEGYGYTF
j_gene: TRBJ1-2
v_gene: TRBV19
len: 15

CDR3aa: CASSQAQGTAEAFF
j_gene: TRBJ1-1
v_gene: TRBV4-2
len: 14

CDR3aa: CASSFSRTSGGVQETQYF
j_gene: TRBJ2-5
v_gene: TRBV7-2
len: 18

CDR3aa: CASSEFGGGKTEAFF
j_gene: TRBJ1-1
v_gene: TRBV25-1
len: 15

CDR3aa: CASSPERLGTGELFF
j_gene: TRBJ2-2
v_gene: TRBV5-1
len: 15

CDR3aa: CASTEWGGTGELFF
j_gene: TRBJ2-2
v_gene: TRBV6-1
len: 14

CDR3aa: CASSPSPRVSYEQYF
j_gene: TRBJ2-7
v_gene: TRBV7-8
len: 15

CDR3aa: CASRGTGGSTDTQYF
j_gene: TRBJ2-3
v_gene: TRBV6-5
len: 15

CDR3aa: CASSLGLGEYEQYF
j_gene: TRBJ2-7
v_gene: TRBV5-4
len: 14

CDR3aa: CASSPLASEQFF
j_gene: TRBJ2-1
v_gene: TRBV7-9
len: 12

CDR3aa: CASSSQPEGHEQYF
j_gene: TRBJ2-7
v_gene: TRBV7-6
len: 14

CDR3aa: CASSRGTGEQYF
j_gene: TRBJ2-7
v_gene: TRBV5-6
len: 12

CDR3aa: CASSLTGTNTEAFF
j_gene: TRBJ1-1
v_gene: TRBV13
len: 14

CDR3aa: CASSLQGANTEAFF
j_gene: TRBJ1-1
v_gene: TRBV27
len: 14

CDR3aa: CASSLGQGDEQYF
j_gene: TRBJ2-7
v_gene: TRBV5-8
len: 13

CDR3aa: CASSDGTSNEKLFF
j_gene: TRBJ1-4
v_gene: TRBV6-6
len: 14

CDR3aa: CASSLVPINSPLHF
j_gene: TRBJ1-6
v_gene: TRBV7-2
len: 14

CDR3aa: CASSPLVPTNTGELFF
j_gene: TRBJ2-2
v_gene: TRBV4-1
len: 16

CDR3aa: CAMTKREGALEDTQYF
j_gene: TRBJ2-3
v_gene: TRBV7-9
len: 16

CDR3aa: CASGKGATDYYGYTF
j_gene: TRBJ1-2
v_gene: TRBV27
len: 15